The present T cell receptor beta chain was sequenced within a study of technical replicates of blood from several donors. Assay used: immunoSEQ multiplex PCR; TCRdb lists only in-frame clones, some missing. The sample carries over 85,000 clones, roughly 93% recorded once. From germline, CDR1 is MNHEY and CDR2 SMNVEV (reference sequence). The ends lost 4 bases at V and 6 bases at J; junction bases unmatched: 15. CDR3 length: 18 amino acids. The sequence came from a human donor in good health. The chain couples TRBV27 to TRBJ2-5; 12 bases are shared with TRBD2. Sequenced material: T cells isolated from PBMCs. CDR3 amino acids: CASSSFWASGGARKTQYF. CDR3 sequence (DNA): TGTGCCAGCAGTTCCTTCTGGGCTAGCGGGGGGGCCCGAAAGACCCAGTACTTC.